This passage covers 8 T cell receptor beta chains from one sample sequenced in a study of T-cell memory formation after mild COVID-19. Using its own MiXCR run on the 5' RACE reads, TCRdb lists one record per CDR3 protein. The table has around 60,000 distinct CDR3 sequences, roughly 9.5% seen once; the top ten hold 1.2%. Specimen: PBMCs or a T cell subset sorted from them (not recorded which). These receptors originate from a man younger than 35 who had mild COVID-19 (a few samples of this study predate the infection). Cell type and time point are not known.

This chain uses TRBV11-2 with TRBJ1-1; D remains unclear. CDR3 length: 14 amino acids. Trimming stripped 2 bases from V and 5 bases from J, with 12 bases between. CDR1 SGHAT and CDR2 FQNNGV come from the germline V gene. The CDR3 here is CASSLQVGGTEAFF. Written as DNA, the CDR3 is TGTGCCAGCAGCTTACAGGTAGGAGGGACTGAAGCTTTCTTT.

This clonotype showed up just a few times. V is TRBV18 and J is TRBJ2-5; the D gene could be TRBD1 or TRBD2 (5 bases each). Germline V CDR1 and CDR2: KGHSH, LQKENI. This CDR3 is 15 amino acids long. V lost 6 bases and J 5 bases, leaving 19 bases between the germline ends. The CDR3 coding sequence is TGTGCCAGCTCGCTCAGGGCAGGGACCGGGGAGACCCAGTACTTC. This sequence encodes CASSLRAGTGETQYF.

This chain joins TRBV7-9 and TRBJ1-1; D possibly corresponds to TRBD1 (5 bases). V dropped 3 bases and J dropped 4 bases, with 15 bases sitting between them. CDR3 length equals 15 residues. Germline V gene data show CDR1 as SEHNR and CDR2 as FQNEAQ (reference sequence). CDR3 protein: CASSFPGEGSTEAFF. The CDR3 DNA follows: TGTGCCAGCAGCTTCCCGGGGGAGGGAAGCACTGAAGCTTTCTTT.

This clonotype was observed a handful of times. The V call is TRBV5-6, the J call TRBJ2-1; D unresolved. V lost 2 bases and J 6 bases, leaving 12 bases between the germline ends. The CDR3 covers 14 residues. Germline CDR1 is SGHDT and CDR2 is YYEEEE. The DNA for the CDR3 is TGTGCCAGCAGCTTTCTGGACGGTACCAATGAGCAGTTCTTC. Its translation: CASSFLDGTNEQFF.

This clonotype has at least ten counts. The chain has TRBV29-1 and TRBJ2-3; D not certain. Trimming left V 5 bases short and J 0 bases short, with 9 bases between. The CDR3 totals 13 residues. Germline assignment: CDR1 SQVTM and CDR2 ANQGSEA. In nucleotides, the CDR3 is TGCAGCGTTAACGTGGGGAGCACAGATACGCAGTATTTT. It codes for CSVNVGSTDTQYF.

This clonotype was counted between two and nine times. The V gene is TRBV7-3, the J gene TRBJ2-1; either TRBD1 or TRBD2 may fit D (6 bases each). Trimming pared 2 bases from V and 9 bases from J, leaving 14 bases between. CDR1 and CDR2 from the germline V gene are SGHTA and FQGTGA. There are 14 residues in the CDR3. CDR3 nucleotide sequence: TGTGCCAGCAGCTTACAGGGAGGAGGGGGTGAGCAGTTCTTC. It is translated as CASSLQGGGGEQFF.

Many counts were recorded for this clonotype. The chain joins TRBV12-3 or TRBV12-4 to TRBJ1-5, with 11 nucleotides matching TRBD1. Trimming at V came to 4 bases and at J to 6 bases, leaving 5 bases not matched to a gene. The CDR3 is 15 residues long. The CDR3 loop is CASSYPGQGGQPQHF. CDR3 bases: TGTGCCAGCAGTTACCCGGGACAGGGGGGTCAGCCCCAGCATTTT.

This clonotype was found a few times. V usage is TRBV10-3 and J usage is TRBJ2-7; 9 nucleotides agree with TRBD1. CDR1 ENHRY and CDR2 SYGVKD come from the germline V gene. The CDR3 length is 12 residues. J was trimmed by 6 bases and V by 6 bases; bases with no gene match: 3. The DNA for the CDR3 is TGTGCCATCAGCGTGGACAGGGGCGAGCAGTACGTC. It yields the protein CAISVDRGEQYV.